The 19 T cell receptor beta chains given below trace back to one sample, sequenced in a study of technical replicates of blood from several donors. Some clones are missing from TCRdb's copy, which holds only in-frame ones; the method was immunoSEQ multiplex PCR. Among some 80,000 clones listed, approximately 97% were seen once. The sample comprised T cells isolated from PBMCs. The source is a human donor in good health.

The rearrangement joins TRBV18 to TRBJ2-1; D is perhaps TRBD1 (5 bases). The V end was cut by 1 base, the J end by 1 base, with 11 bases between. The CDR3 has 16 amino acids. CDR1 is KGHSH, CDR2 LQKENI, per germline. The CDR3 sequence is CASSPRWGSSYNEQFF. The CDR3 DNA sequence: TGTGCCAGCTCACCACGGTGGGGCAGTTCCTACAATGAGCAGTTCTTC.

This chain joins TRBV15 and TRBJ1-1; TRBD1 is a possible D gene (5 bases). This CDR3 has 12 residues. Per germline, CDR1 LNHNV and CDR2 YYDKDF (reference sequence). Trimming shortened V by 1 base and J by 7 bases, and 7 bases separated the two germline ends. The CDR3 reads CATSRVDSEAFF. The CDR3 DNA sequence: TGTGCCACCAGCAGAGTAGACAGTGAAGCTTTCTTT.

The chain combines TRBV5-1 with TRBJ2-1; TRBD2 matches at 7 bases. The V gene end was trimmed by 0 bases and the J gene end by 0 bases; junction bases not matched to a gene: 3. This CDR3 has 16 amino acids. CDR1 and CDR2 from the germline V gene are SGHRS and YFSETQ. Here the CDR3 reads CASSLVSGISYNEQFF. The CDR3 coding sequence is TGCGCCAGCAGCTTGGTCAGCGGGATCTCCTACAATGAGCAGTTCTTC.

This rearrangement joins TRBV19 to TRBJ2-7, with 8 bases lining up with TRBD1. This CDR3 region has 13 residues. J was trimmed by 3 bases and V by 10 bases; bases with no gene match: 8. CDR1 and CDR2 (germline): LNHDA, SQIVND (reference sequence). For the CDR3, the DNA is TGTGCCACCTCAAGGGACAGGAACTACGAGCAGTACTTC. This encodes CATSRDRNYEQYF.

The sample holds one count of this clone. The DNA for the CDR3 is TGTGCCAGCCACCCACAGGGAACCTTCTATGGCTACACCTTC. Its protein product is CASHPQGTFYGYTF. V is TRBV5-8 and J is TRBJ1-2; possible D gene TRBD1, 6 bases. Trimming pared 7 bases from V and 4 bases from J, leaving 17 bases between. CDR3 length: 14 amino acids. Germline V gives CDR1 SGHTS, CDR2 YDEGEE.

The chain is built from TRBV29-1 and TRBJ2-1; D is perhaps TRBD2 (5 bases). Trimming cost V 8 bases and J 11 bases, with 22 bases left between them. Germline lookup yields CDR1 SQVTM and CDR2 ANQGSEA. The CDR3 extends over 13 amino acids. DNA of the CDR3: TGCAGCTACCGGGAACTAGGCATAGGGAAGCAGTTCTTC. Encoded protein: CSYRELGIGKQFF.

The rearrangement joins TRBV10-3 to TRBJ2-6; no firm D call. The V and J ends lost 0 bases and 0 bases respectively, with 6 bases between them. Germline CDR1 reads ENHRY; CDR2 reads SYGVKD. The CDR3 runs 16 residues. The CDR3 loop is CAISESWSSGANVLTF. The CDR3 nucleotides are TGTGCCATCAGTGAGTCCTGGAGCTCTGGGGCCAACGTCCTGACTTTC.

The chain couples TRBV7-3 to TRBJ1-1; TRBD1 matches 9 bases. Trimming cost V 5 bases and J 2 bases; bases outside gene matches: 6. The length of the CDR3 is 15 residues. Germline CDR1 and CDR2: SGHTA and FQGTGA. In DNA form, the CDR3 reads TGTGCCAGCAGCCGGACAGGGGCGGGTAACACTGAAGCTTTCTTT. Translated, it gives CASSRTGAGNTEAFF. The whole variable domain, remainder taken from reference TRBV7-3 and TRBJ1-1, is GAGVSQTPSNKVTEKGKYVELRCDPISGHTALYWYRQSLGQGPEFLIYFQGTGAADDSGLPNDRFFAVRPEGSVSTLKIQRTERGDSAVYLCASSRTGAGNTEAFFGQGTRLTVV.

The rearrangement joins TRBV19 to TRBJ1-1, with D possibly matching TRBD1 (5 bases). CDR3 length: 15 amino acids. Trimming cost V 7 bases and J 7 bases, with 22 bases left between them. Germline assignment: CDR1 LNHDA and CDR2 SQIVND (reference sequence). CDR3 DNA sequence: TGTGCCAGTACCTATTTCGGAGGGGTAATTGGTGAAGCTTTCTTT. Translating it yields CASTYFGGVIGEAFF.

The chain joins TRBV5-1 to TRBJ1-4; possibly TRBD1 for D (5 bases). CDR1 and CDR2 (germline): SGHRS, YFSETQ. This CDR3 is 15 amino acids long. V lost 0 bases and J lost 5, with 11 bases in between. The CDR3 protein is CASSLEGVRNEKLFF. Here the CDR3 DNA reads TGCGCCAGCAGCTTGGAAGGGGTACGGAATGAAAAACTGTTTTTT.

The chain is built from TRBV7-9 and TRBJ1-4, with no clear D. Between the trimmed V and J ends, which lost 5 bases and 6 bases, there was a span of 13 bases. Germline-derived CDR1 and CDR2 are SEHNR and FQNEAQ (reference sequence). CDR3 size: 14 residues. The CDR3 coding sequence is TGTGCCAGCAGCCCTCCGGGGTTTTATGAAAAACTGTTTTTT. Its protein is CASSPPGFYEKLFF.

V gene TRBV29-1 combines with J gene TRBJ1-1; D is perhaps TRBD1 (6 bases). In germline, CDR1 is SQVTM, CDR2 ANQGSEA. CDR3 length: 11 amino acids. V was trimmed by 6 bases and J by 8 bases, leaving 13 bases between them. CDR3 in amino acids: CSVVTGPEAFF. For the CDR3, the DNA is TGCAGCGTGGTCACAGGGCCCGAAGCTTTCTTT.

The chain uses TRBV28 and TRBJ2-1, with a weak D call TRBD1 (6 bases). The V end was cut by 3 bases, the J end by 4 bases, with 10 bases between. The CDR3 sequence is 14 residues long. Germline V gene sequence: CDR1 MDHEN, CDR2 SYDVKM. The CDR3 sequence is CASSLMDSYNEQFF. The CDR3 nucleotides are TGTGCCAGCAGTTTGATGGACAGTTACAATGAGCAGTTCTTC.

V gene TRBV11-2 combines with J gene TRBJ2-1; 7 bases map to TRBD2. Losses at the gene ends were 1 base for V and 3 bases for J; bases not matched to a gene: 3. CDR1 and CDR2 from the germline V gene are SGHAT and FQNNGV. The CDR3 consists of 15 residues. Here the CDR3 DNA reads TGTGCCAGCAGCTTAGGGGCGGGAGTCTACAATGAGCAGTTCTTC. Its translation: CASSLGAGVYNEQFF.

Concerning this clone: Other DNA sequences in this sample translate to the same CDR3. This chain uses TRBV18 with TRBJ2-7; 8 bases are a match to TRBD2. The V gene's germline CDR1 is KGHSH and CDR2 LQKENI. The CDR3 is 14 residues long. The junction had 3 bases not matched to a gene; V was cut back by 0 bases and J by 5 bases. The CDR3 spells CASSPPGLAHEQYF. The DNA of the CDR3 is TGTGCCAGCTCACCACCTGGACTAGCCCACGAGCAGTACTTC.

The rearrangement links TRBV14 to TRBJ1-1; the D is unclear. Trimming stripped 2 bases from V and 0 bases from J, with 10 bases between. Germline CDR1 reads SGHDN; CDR2 reads FVKESK. The CDR3 has 15 residues. In nucleotides, the CDR3 is TGTGCCAGCAGCCAACGCCACAGCATGAACACTGAAGCTTTCTTT. This sequence encodes CASSQRHSMNTEAFF.

V is TRBV10-3 and J is TRBJ2-1; 9 positions agree with TRBD2. Trimming took 5 bases from V and 3 from J; bases not matched to a gene: 14. Germline loops: CDR1 ENHRY, CDR2 SYGVKD. This CDR3 contains 18 residues. This chain's CDR3 is CAISPLPGEREDYNEQFF. The CDR3 region has the DNA TGTGCCATCAGTCCTCTGCCTGGGGAGCGGGAGGACTACAATGAGCAGTTCTTC.

The chain recombines TRBV19 with TRBJ1-1, with 9 bases fitting TRBD1. V trimming: 7 bases; J trimming: 3 bases; junction bases outside the gene matches: 9. CDR3 length: 15 amino acids. The V gene's germline CDR1 is LNHDA and CDR2 SQIVND (reference sequence). CDR3 nucleotides: TGTGCCAGTAAATGGGACAGGGAAAGAGACACTGAAGCTTTCTTT. It is translated as CASKWDRERDTEAFF.

Here the CDR3 DNA reads TGTGCCAGTAGTGACTCAGCGGGAGATTTGGAGACCCAGTACTTC. Its protein is CASSDSAGDLETQYF. This chain uses TRBV19 with TRBJ2-5; 8 nucleotides match TRBD2. Germline CDR1 is LNHDA and CDR2 is SQIVND (reference sequence). The CDR3 is made up of 15 amino acids. J was trimmed by 5 bases and V by 5 bases; bases with no gene match: 10.